What follows are 26 T cell receptor beta chains derived from one specimen sequenced in a study of blood T cell repertoires in COVID-19. TCRdb's copy holds only in-frame clones and misses some; the assay was immunoSEQ multiplex PCR. The sample gives some 11,000 clones, 84% of which show up once; roughly a third is in the top ten. The sequencing sample was made of peripheral blood. Receptor source: a man aged 45-60 years with active COVID-19.

This chain links TRBV5-6 with TRBJ1-2, with TRBD1 matching over 9 bases. The CDR3 contains 13 residues. V shed 7 bases and J 4 bases; nucleotides not matched to a gene: 5. Germline CDR1 and CDR2: SGHDT and YYEEEE. The CDR3 loop is CASGGQGFYGYTF. The CDR3 nucleotides are TGTGCCAGCGGCGGACAGGGGTTCTATGGCTACACCTTC.

The chain carries TRBV30 and TRBJ2-7; D possibly corresponds to TRBD2 (6 bases). This CDR3 region has 14 residues. V shed 3 bases and J shed 0 bases, with 12 bases lying between them. Germline CDR1 GTSNPN, CDR2 SVGIG (reference sequence). The CDR3: CAWRAGTLSYEQYF. In nucleotides, the CDR3 is TGTGCCTGGAGAGCGGGTACCCTCTCCTACGAGCAGTACTTC.

V usage is TRBV27 and J usage is TRBJ2-1; 8 bases map to TRBD2. With 7 bases clipped from V and 0 bases from J, the junction kept 2 bases outside the gene matches. The germline V gene encodes CDR1 MNHEY and CDR2 SMNVEV (reference sequence). This CDR3 contains 14 residues. The CDR3 DNA follows: TGTGCCAGCACTAGCGGGTTCTCCTACAATGAGCAGTTCTTC. It specifies CASTSGFSYNEQFF.

V usage is TRBV13 and J usage is TRBJ1-2, with TRBD1 as a possible D gene (6 bases). The CDR3 contains 13 residues. Germline V gene sequence: CDR1 PRHDT, CDR2 FYEKMQ (reference sequence). Trimming removed 11 bases at V and 1 base at J, with 14 bases between. CDR3 sequence: CAWGPQGNYGYTF. CDR3 nucleotides: TGTGCCTGGGGCCCACAGGGTAACTATGGCTACACCTTC.

This chain joins TRBV6-5 and TRBJ2-7, with TRBD1 identical over 8 bases. Germline assignment: CDR1 MNHEY and CDR2 SVGAGI. V gave up 2 bases and J gave up 6 bases; unmatched junction bases: 3. This CDR3 comprises 13 residues. CDR3 sequence: CASSYRDRFEQYF. DNA for the CDR3: TGTGCCAGCAGTTACAGGGACAGGTTCGAGCAGTACTTC.

The rearrangement joins TRBV3-1 (or the pseudogene TRBV3-2) to TRBJ1-4, with D unresolved. Germline V gene lookup returns CDR1 LGHDT and CDR2 YNNKEL (reference sequence). This CDR3 region has 15 residues. V was cut by 4 bases and J by 7 bases, with 16 bases left in between. In DNA form, the CDR3 reads TGTGCCAGCAGCCCTCCGGGAGGGCAGTTTGAAAAACTGTTTTTT. It translates to CASSPPGGQFEKLFF.

The chain recombines TRBV28 with TRBJ2-2, with D possibly matching TRBD1 (6 bases). Per the germline V gene, CDR1 is MDHEN and CDR2 is SYDVKM. V lost 6 bases, J lost 0 bases, and 17 bases lay in between. The CDR3 runs 17 residues. The CDR3 nucleotides read TGTGCCAGCAGGGGATTGTCAGACAGGACGAACACCGGGGAGCTGTTTTTT. This translates into CASRGLSDRTNTGELFF.

By sample fraction, this clone is medium-sized (0.01 to 0.1%). The J gene is TRBJ2-3, the V gene TRBV18, with TRBD2 identical over 10 bases. Germline V CDR1 and CDR2: KGHSH, LQKENI. V shed 3 bases, J shed 3 bases, and the junction held 9 bases outside the gene matches. The CDR3 length is 17 residues. The CDR3 DNA follows: TGTGCCAGCTCACCTGGAACTAGCGGGACGGTGACAGATACGCAGTATTTT. Amino acid sequence: CASSPGTSGTVTDTQYF.

This clone occurred a few times. The chain uses TRBV7-2 and TRBJ2-7; 8 nucleotides match TRBD2. The ends lost 3 bases at V and 2 bases at J; junction bases unmatched: 3. Germline V gene sequence: CDR1 SGHTA, CDR2 FQGNSA. CDR3 length equals 14 residues. The CDR3: CASSFPGLAYEQYF. In nucleotides, the CDR3 is TGTGCCAGCAGCTTCCCGGGACTAGCCTACGAGCAGTACTTC.

This clone was recorded once. V is TRBV5-4 and J is TRBJ2-1, with 7 bases aligning to TRBD2. The germline CDR1 and CDR2 sequences are SGHNT and YYREEE (reference sequence). CDR3 length equals 16 residues. Trimming removed 2 bases from V and 10 bases from J; junction bases left unmatched: 15. CDR3 region: CASSFLRPERGEEQFF. As DNA, the CDR3 is TGTGCCAGCAGCTTTTTGCGGCCAGAACGGGGGGAAGAGCAGTTCTTC. The complete variable domain, with remaining parts taken from reference TRBV5-4 and TRBJ2-1, reads ETGVTQSPTHLIKTRGQQVTLRCSSQSGHNTVSWYQQALGQGPQFIFQYYREEENGRGNFPPRFSGLQFPNYSSELNVNALELDDSALYLCASSFLRPERGEEQFFGPGTRLTVL.

The J gene is TRBJ2-1, the V gene TRBV9; 7 nucleotides align to TRBD2. Germline CDR1 reads SGDLS; CDR2 reads YYNGEE. V dropped 6 bases and J dropped 10; count of bases not matched to a gene: 10. The CDR3 spans 13 residues. The CDR3 here is CASKGAGVAEQFF. Written as DNA, the CDR3 is TGTGCCAGCAAAGGGGCGGGAGTAGCCGAGCAGTTCTTC.

The J gene is TRBJ1-5, the V gene TRBV28, with D possibly matching TRBD1 (6 bases). Germline loops: CDR1 MDHEN, CDR2 SYDVKM. CDR3 length: 15 residues. V lost 6 bases to trimming and J lost 0 bases, with 12 bases between them. The CDR3 here is CASSPGTTSNQPQHF. The CDR3 bases are TGTGCCAGCAGCCCCGGGACAACTAGCAATCAGCCCCAGCATTTT.

V and J are TRBV7-8 and TRBJ2-7, with D possibly matching TRBD1 (5 bases). Trimming left V 1 base short and J 3 bases short, with 16 bases between. This CDR3 is 16 amino acids long. Germline V gives CDR1 SGHVS, CDR2 FQNEAQ. CDR3 sequence reads: CASSLVTPQGRYEQYF. CDR3 nucleotides: TGTGCCAGCAGCTTAGTGACCCCCCAGGGCCGCTACGAGCAGTACTTC.

The J gene is TRBJ2-5, the V gene TRBV19; tentatively, D is TRBD2 (7 bases). Deletions cut 6 bases from V and 4 bases from J, with 24 bases between. Germline loops: CDR1 LNHDA, CDR2 SQIVND (reference sequence). The CDR3 loop spans 17 amino acids. This chain's CDR3 is CASRNDDGSGTPETQYF. The CDR3 DNA sequence: TGTGCCAGTAGGAACGACGATGGAAGCGGGACACCAGAGACCCAGTACTTC.

This chain links TRBV19 with TRBJ2-3; TRBD2 aligns across 11 bases. With 10 bases clipped from V and 5 bases from J, the junction kept 11 bases outside the gene matches. The CDR3 extends over 15 amino acids. Germline V gene sequence: CDR1 LNHDA, CDR2 SQIVND (reference sequence). DNA of the CDR3: TGTGCCACCGCGGTACTAGCGGGAGTTGTAGATACGCAGTATTTT. This gives the protein CATAVLAGVVDTQYF.

V gene TRBV27 combines with J gene TRBJ1-6; maybe TRBD1 (6 bases). Deletions cut 6 bases from V and 5 bases from J, with 20 bases between. In germline, CDR1 is MNHEY, CDR2 SMNVEV (reference sequence). This CDR3 region has 17 residues. CDR3 loop: CASSYGVGAVNNSPLHF. In nucleotides, the CDR3 is TGTGCCAGCAGCTACGGGGTGGGGGCAGTAAATAATTCACCCCTCCACTTT.

The rearrangement links TRBV2 to TRBJ2-5, with a tentative D call TRBD2 (6 bases). The V end was cut by 5 bases, the J end by 2 bases, with 18 bases between. The CDR3 loop spans 16 amino acids. Germline lookup yields CDR1 SNHLY and CDR2 FYNNEI. This chain's CDR3 is CASSSTLGRTQETQYF. The CDR3 coding sequence is TGTGCCAGCAGTAGCACCCTCGGGAGAACACAAGAGACCCAGTACTTC.

This clone was recorded only once. The chain is built from TRBV27 and TRBJ1-1; the match to TRBD1 covers 8 bases. The ends lost 6 bases at V and 5 bases at J; junction bases unmatched: 5. The CDR3 consists of 13 residues. Germline V gene data show CDR1 as MNHEY and CDR2 as SMNVEV (reference sequence). The CDR3 sequence: CASRTGVGTEAFF. CDR3 DNA: TGTGCCAGCAGGACAGGGGTGGGGACTGAAGCTTTCTTT.

V usage is TRBV6-6 and J usage is TRBJ2-2, with no clear D. This CDR3 region has 14 residues. Trimming pared 0 bases from V and 1 base from J, leaving 3 bases between. CDR1 and CDR2 (germline): MNHNY, SVGAGI (reference sequence). This chain's CDR3 is CASSYSQNTGELFF. The CDR3 region has the DNA TGTGCCAGCAGTTACTCCCAGAACACCGGGGAGCTGTTTTTT.

This clone was recorded once. V gene TRBV15 combines with J gene TRBJ2-7; D is unresolved. The CDR3 contains 13 residues. Trimming removed 5 bases from V and 12 bases from J, with 20 bases in between. Germline V gives CDR1 LNHNV, CDR2 YYDKDF (reference sequence). The CDR3 DNA follows: TGTGCCACCAGCGCAGAAGTTCTCACAGAGAGGTACTTC. Translating gives CATSAEVLTERYF.

The rearrangement joins TRBV5-8 to TRBJ2-2, with TRBD2 identical over 9 bases. V lost 2 bases, J lost 4 bases, and 6 bases stayed unmatched. Germline V gene lookup returns CDR1 SGHTS and CDR2 YDEGEE. This CDR3 is 16 amino acids long. The CDR3 DNA reads TGTGCCAGCAGCTTCCCTCTAGCGGGATTCACCGGGGAGCTGTTTTTT. The encoded protein is CASSFPLAGFTGELFF.

The DNA for the CDR3 is TGTGCCAGCAGTTTACGAGCAAGTTCTAACCTTAACACTGAAGCTTTCTTT. This sequence encodes CASSLRASSNLNTEAFF. The chain carries TRBV27 and TRBJ1-1; D unclear. CDR1 MNHEY and CDR2 SMNVEV come from the germline V gene (reference sequence). V lost 2 bases and J lost 2, with 18 bases in between. This CDR3 has 17 amino acids.

The chain is built from TRBV28 and TRBJ2-7; the match to TRBD2 covers 13 bases. Germline CDR1 and CDR2: MDHEN and SYDVKM. Trimming at V came to 9 bases and at J to 5 bases, leaving 7 bases not matched to a gene. The CDR3 is made up of 14 amino acids. CDR3: CASPTSGRYHEQYF. The CDR3 DNA reads TGTGCCAGTCCGACTAGCGGGAGGTACCACGAGCAGTACTTC.

The chain links TRBV28 to TRBJ2-1; the match to TRBD2 covers 7 bases. Germline loops: CDR1 MDHEN, CDR2 SYDVKM. J gave up 4 bases and V 6 bases, and 15 bases lay outside the gene matches. The CDR3 covers 17 residues. CDR3 bases: TGTGCCAGCAGCCCCCGCCCTGAGGTAGCGGGTTACAATGAGCAGTTCTTC. Its translation: CASSPRPEVAGYNEQFF.

By share, this clone counts as medium-sized. The gene calls are TRBV7-5 and TRBJ2-7; TRBD1, the D gene given by the table, was not confirmed from the DNA. TRBV7-5 is a recognized pseudogene. This CDR3 has 16 amino acids. The CDR3 DNA reads TGTGTCAGAAGCAAACAGGACCGAACGCAAACCTACGAGCAGTACTTC. Amino acids: CVRSKQDRTQTYEQYF.

V is TRBV2 and J is TRBJ1-2; TRBD1 agrees at 7 bases. Germline assignment: CDR1 SNHLY and CDR2 FYNNEI. J gave up 7 bases and V 1 base, and 3 bases lay outside the gene matches. The CDR3 sequence is 13 residues long. CDR3 sequence: CASSEGRQGGYTF. The CDR3 coding sequence is TGTGCCAGCAGTGAAGGACGACAGGGTGGCTACACCTTC.